This T cell receptor (beta chain) was recorded in a study of T cell repertoires in cytomegalovirus infection. In regard to this clonotype: What it recognizes is unknown.

In TCRdb, the reads were re-called with MiXCR into one record per CDR3 protein. The table shows 700,000 to 850,000 distinct CDR3 sequences, with about 31% occurring only once. The V and J ends lost 0 bases and 0 bases respectively, with 16 bases between them. The germline V gene has CDR1 MGHRA and CDR2 YSYEKL. The CDR3 extends over 18 amino acids. The J gene is TRBJ2-3, the V gene TRBV4-1; D is possibly TRBD2 (5 bases). This specimen was cultured CD8+ T cells from PBMCs, taken from culture after CMV antigen stimulation. This TCR was sampled from a human donor in good health (CMV status not recorded). Some clones in this sample may be carry-over from other donors' samples. The CDR3 nucleotides are TGCGCCAGCAGCCAAGACCGTCCGGGGTCTACTAGCACAGATACGCAGTATTTT. Amino acid sequence: CASSQDRPGSTSTDTQYF.